The 7 T cell receptor beta chains in this list originate from one sample, sequenced in a study of blood T cell repertoires in COVID-19. Method: immunoSEQ multiplex PCR; TCRdb's copy keeps in-frame clones and lacks some. The sample holds about 440,000 clones, 90% seen once. The sample was PBMCs or T cells enriched from blood (not recorded which). The receptors were gathered from a man in his late teens or twenties who had recovered from COVID-19.

Only one count was recorded for this clone. V is TRBV25-1 and J is TRBJ1-3, with 7 bases aligning to TRBD1. The CDR3 length is 17 residues. Trimming removed 2 bases from V and 4 bases from J; junction bases left unmatched: 11. CDR1 and CDR2 (germline): MGHDK, SYGVNS. The CDR3 protein is CASSERTGKNYGNTIYF. The CDR3 bases are TGTGCCAGCAGTGAAAGGACAGGAAAAAATTACGGAAACACCATATATTTT. The whole variable domain, remainder taken from reference TRBV25-1 and TRBJ1-3, is EADIYQTPRYLVIGTGKKITLECSQTMGHDKMYWYQQDPGMELHLIHYSYGVNSTEKGDLSSESTVSRIRTEHFPLTLESARPSHTSQYLCASSERTGKNYGNTIYFGEGSWLTVV.

In DNA form, the CDR3 reads TGTGCCATCGGGGGGGGCAGGGACACTGAAGCTTTCTTT. Protein: CAIGGGRDTEAFF. The chain links TRBV10-3 to TRBJ1-1, with D maybe TRBD1 (6 bases). This CDR3 contains 13 residues. Trimming took off 8 bases at V and 3 bases at J, with 13 bases between the two ends. Germline values: CDR1 ENHRY, CDR2 SYGVKD.

Of note for this clone: The same CDR3 arises from other DNA sequences in this sample as well. This chain uses TRBV7-3 with TRBJ1-1; no clear D. V gave up 0 bases and J gave up 4 bases, with 6 bases separating them. This CDR3 region has 13 residues. Germline V CDR1 and CDR2: SGHTA, FQGTGA. The chain's CDR3 is CASSLTGSTEAFF. In nucleotides, the CDR3 is TGTGCCAGCAGCTTAACAGGGAGCACTGAAGCTTTCTTT.

This rearrangement joins TRBV27 to TRBJ2-7; tentative D call: TRBD2 (5 bases). The CDR3 sequence is 15 residues long. CDR1 and CDR2 (germline): MNHEY, SMNVEV (reference sequence). With 3 bases removed from V and 0 bases from J, the gap between germline ends came to 12 bases. CDR3: CASSFQRRSSYEQYF. The DNA for the CDR3 is TGTGCCAGCAGTTTCCAGCGGAGGAGCTCCTACGAGCAGTACTTC.

The chain carries TRBV5-1 and TRBJ1-1; maybe TRBD1 (6 bases). The V gene lost 5 bases and the J gene lost 7 bases, with 9 bases spanning the gap. Germline V gene sequence: CDR1 SGHRS, CDR2 YFSETQ. The CDR3 extends over 11 amino acids. In nucleotides, the CDR3 is TGCGCCAGCAGTACAGGGAATGAAGCTTTCTTT. Translated, it gives CASSTGNEAFF. Using reference TRBV5-1 and TRBJ1-1 for the parts outside the CDR3, the full variable domain is KAGVTQTPRYLIKTRGQQVTLSCSPISGHRSVSWYQQTPGQGLQFLFEYFSETQRNKGNFPGRFSGRQFSNSRSEMNVSTLELGDSALYLCASSTGNEAFFGQGTRLTVV.

V usage is TRBV30 and J usage is TRBJ2-1, with 12 bases fitting TRBD2. The CDR3 is 12 residues long. Germline V CDR1 and CDR2: GTSNPN, SVGIG (reference sequence). V gave up 4 bases and J gave up 10 bases; unmatched junction bases: 2. CDR3: CAWTSGREEQFF. CDR3 nucleotide sequence: TGTGCCTGGACTAGCGGGAGGGAAGAGCAGTTCTTC. The variable domain in full, completed from reference TRBV30 and TRBJ2-1, reads SQTIHQWPATLVQPVGSPLSLECTVEGTSNPNLYWYRQAAGRGLQLLFYSVGIGQISSEVPQNLSASRPQDRQFILSSKKLLLSDSGFYLCAWTSGREEQFFGPGTRLTVL.

This clone was seen more than once but under ten times. The chain uses TRBV20-1 and TRBJ2-2; tentatively, D is TRBD1 (7 bases). The CDR3 extends over 16 amino acids. Germline assignment: CDR1 DFQATT and CDR2 SNEGSKA (reference sequence). The ends were cut back, 3 bases at V and 5 bases at J, with 19 bases in the middle. CDR3 region: CSASRQGGRGTGELFF. The CDR3 coding sequence is TGCAGTGCTAGTCGACAGGGAGGCCGTGGGACCGGGGAGCTGTTTTTT.